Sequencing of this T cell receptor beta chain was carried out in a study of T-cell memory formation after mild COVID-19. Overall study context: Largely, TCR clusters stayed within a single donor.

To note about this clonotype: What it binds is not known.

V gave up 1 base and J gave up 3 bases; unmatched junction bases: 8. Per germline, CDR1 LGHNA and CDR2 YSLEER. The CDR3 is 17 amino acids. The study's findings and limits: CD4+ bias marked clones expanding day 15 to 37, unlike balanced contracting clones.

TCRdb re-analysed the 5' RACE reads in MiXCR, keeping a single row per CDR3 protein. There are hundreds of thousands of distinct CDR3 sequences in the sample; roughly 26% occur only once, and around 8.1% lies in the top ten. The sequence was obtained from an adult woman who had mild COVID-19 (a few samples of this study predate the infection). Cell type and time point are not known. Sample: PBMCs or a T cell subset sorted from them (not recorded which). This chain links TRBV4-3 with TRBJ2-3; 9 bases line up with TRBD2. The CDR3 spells CASSQGVLAGSTDTQYF. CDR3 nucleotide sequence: TGCGCCAGCAGCCAAGGTGTTCTAGCGGGATCGACAGATACGCAGTATTTT.